This T cell receptor beta chain stems from a study of blood T cell repertoires in COVID-19 (dated by TCRdb to about 2020). Broadly, across the study: Samples from collaborators originated in the United States, Italy and Spain and spanned both the acute and convalescent phases of COVID-19. The samples were drawn from two sources: the first 160 participants of the ongoing ImmuneRACE study, and 1,000 to 1,500 subjects contributed by 6 global collaborators. The prospective study material was composed of cDNA or gDNA derived from T cells, B-cell-depleted T cells, or PBMCs. The repertoires were made available in a free public database intended to serve as a resource for research on the immune response to SARS-CoV-2. Where available, HLA class I and class II types were taken from metadata supplied by the sample provider and were not determined by assay-based typing. Deeply sampled blood TCRbeta repertoires from subjects exposed to, actively infected with, or recovered from COVID-19 were included in the dataset. The sample metadata nearly always contained a de-identified subject ID, COVID-19 status, age in years and sex. What the research found in general, with its limitations: The quantity of clinical and demographic metadata differed by source and by participant and was supplied without curation.

TCRbeta CDR3 regions were amplified from genomic DNA using the immunoSEQ Assay, a bias-controlled multiplex PCR. Per the original workflow: The number of nucleated cells in each sample was estimated by amplification of reference gene primers within the assay. Sequence reads were collapsed and filtered to measure the absolute abundance of every unique TCRbeta CDR3 rearrangement. For each sample, productive Simpson clonality was calculated by taking the square root of Simpson's diversity index across productive rearrangements. The table was pulled from immuneACCESS by TCRdb, which kept in-frame rearrangements only. Such tables lose some clones; where checked, under half of the loss comes from unresolved V genes, and the rest has no known cause. D and trimming come from the DNA, and the V and J calls and clone size come from that table. This sample has 100,000 to 150,000 clones in its table, and about 80% of those were observed once. Jointly, the top ten make up about 16% of the sample.

As to this clone: Its specific antigen is unknown. No qualities accompany the bases; no much larger clone lies one base away.

Each collaborating institution followed its own protocols to collect whole blood in K2EDTA tubes. For TCRbeta analysis, collaborators shipped samples in one of three forms: frozen whole blood, isolated PBMCs, or DNA extracted from either of those sample types. The germline V gene (reference sequence) gives CDR1 as LGHDT and CDR2 as YNNKEL. Including cysteine and phenylalanine, the CDR3 has 16 amino acids. Only the CDR3 portion is preserved as DNA: 48 bases, with reading frame beginning at the first base. The V end loses 3 bases and the J end loses 2 bases, and a stretch of 14 bases separates them. This TCR came from a woman aged 45-65 years with acute or convalescent COVID-19. The chain was built from TRBV3-1 (or the pseudogene TRBV3-2) and TRBJ1-3; TRBD1 is a weak D gene call, 5 bases matching. The sample comprised peripheral blood. The CDR3 region has the sequence CASSQSLQGAGNTIYF. The DNA reads as follows: TGTGCCAGCAGCCAGTCTCTTCAAGGGGCTGGAAACACCATATATTTT.